The clone carrying this TCR beta chain counts as large. Its specificity is not known. This record comes from a study of vaccination and CD4 T cells after COVID-19. Study overall: Overlapping spike peptides served as the stimulus for the cells. These peptides came from SARS-CoV-2 and from the common cold coronaviruses HCoV-NL63, HCoV-OC43 and HCoV-229E. Study-wide points: Data came from relatively few convalescent patients and lacked early post-infection timepoints.

Treatment indicated: approximately 11-day PBMC culture with coronavirus spike peptide pools or control peptides (ViraFEST assay). Harvesting of the unexposed donor's CD4+ T cells predated the COVID-19 pandemic (2011-2018). The ViraFEST method relied on peptide pools to expand antigen-specific T cells, followed by TCR sequencing. CDR3 length: 13 residues. The ends were cut back, 4 bases at V and 7 bases at J, with 11 bases in the middle. The germline gives CDR1 MNHEY, CDR2 SVGAGI. Cultured CD4+ T-cell DNA underwent Oncomine TCR Beta short-read sequencing. TCRdb analysed the PCR reads with MiXCR anew, one entry per CDR3 protein. The sample lists about 6,900 distinct CDR3 sequences; roughly 25% were seen once.

Material: CD4+ T cells from blood, cultured in vitro. The source is a human donor in good health. The chain recombines TRBV6-5 with TRBJ1-5; tentative D call: TRBD1 (5 bases). The CDR3 is CASSLGEEQPQHF. CDR3 sequence (DNA): TGTGCCAGCAGTTTAGGGGAGGAACAGCCCCAGCATTTT.